The 30 T cell receptor beta chains in this list originate from one sample, sequenced in a study of molecular identifiers for immune sequencing clone quantification (dated 2018 in TCRdb). The library relied on PCR. Data came from a NextSeq 500. TCRdb trimmed public reads at Q25 via fastp, called clones via MiXCR and kept in-frame beta chains. All rows with the same CDR3 protein become a single entry with the most common DNA and genes. The sample yields about 98,000 distinct CDR3 sequences; 30% to 45% were counted once. In total, the top ten clones hold roughly 10% of the sample. The sample taken for sequencing was naive CD8+ T cells from blood, with Jurkat cell RNA spiked in. Read against the paper, the sample's cell subset or site label means: FACS-sorted CD8+CD4-CCR7+CD45RA+ naive T cells. These receptors were taken from a human donor in good health. Some libraries in this study had Jurkat cell RNA spiked in.

The CDR3 loop is CASMSSSYEQYF. The CDR3 DNA follows: TGTGCCAGCATGAGCAGTTCCTACGAGCAGTACTTC. This chain connects TRBV27 to TRBJ2-7; D uncertain. Germline V lookup: CDR1 MNHEY, CDR2 SMNVEV (reference sequence). The CDR3 loop spans 12 amino acids. Trimming took off 7 bases at V and 1 base at J, with 8 bases between the two ends.

For the CDR3, the DNA is TGCAGTGCTACCAGACAGGGGGCAGGGGAAGATACGCAGTATTTT. Translating it yields CSATRQGAGEDTQYF. V usage is TRBV20-1 and J usage is TRBJ2-3; 10 positions match TRBD1. Trimming at V came to 4 bases and at J to 5 bases, leaving 9 bases not matched to a gene. Germline CDR1 is DFQATT and CDR2 is SNEGSKA (reference sequence). This CDR3 has 15 amino acids.

The chain employs TRBV5-1 and TRBJ2-3, with D unclear. This CDR3 region has 15 residues. In germline, CDR1 is SGHRS, CDR2 YFSETQ. V shed 0 bases and J shed 0 bases, with 8 bases lying between them. CDR3 amino acids: CASSLGHPSTDTQYF. The DNA for the CDR3 is TGCGCCAGCAGCTTGGGACACCCTAGCACAGATACGCAGTATTTT.

Only a few counts were recorded for this clonotype. J is TRBJ1-1 and V is TRBV5-1, with 7 bases matching TRBD1. The junction had 7 bases not matched to a gene; V was cut back by 1 base and J by 1 base. Germline V gene sequence: CDR1 SGHRS, CDR2 YFSETQ. The CDR3 totals 16 residues. DNA for the CDR3: TGCGCCAGCAGCTTGCCCCAGGGGGTCGGGAACACTGAAGCTTTCTTT. Amino acids: CASSLPQGVGNTEAFF.

The rearrangement uses TRBV3-1 and TRBJ2-7; D assignment may be TRBD1 or TRBD2 (5 bases each). The CDR3 contains 13 residues. Looked up from germline, CDR1 is LGHDT and CDR2 is YNNKEL (reference sequence). V dropped 5 bases and J dropped 6 bases, with 14 bases sitting between them. In DNA form, the CDR3 reads TGTGCCAGCAGCTATCATGAGGGACGCGAGCAGTACTTC. The encoded protein is CASSYHEGREQYF.

The V and J genes are TRBV7-9 and TRBJ1-1; D call uncertain. The CDR3 is made up of 13 amino acids. Germline V gene sequence: CDR1 SEHNR, CDR2 FQNEAQ (reference sequence). V lost 4 bases to trimming and J lost 6 bases, with 12 bases between them. The CDR3 nucleotides are TGTGCCAGCAGCTGGACTGGGATCTCTGAAGCTTTCTTT. Translated: CASSWTGISEAFF.

This clonotype was observed at least ten times. The chain couples TRBV4-1 to TRBJ2-3, with TRBD2 as a possible D gene (5 bases). V dropped 0 bases and J dropped 4 bases, with 8 bases sitting between them. Germline values: CDR1 MGHRA, CDR2 YSYEKL. The CDR3 is 14 residues long. The CDR3 here is CASSQDRGPDTQYF. CDR3 bases: TGCGCCAGCAGCCAAGATCGAGGGCCAGATACGCAGTATTTT.

The rearrangement links TRBV15 to TRBJ2-1; the D gene is possibly TRBD2 (5 bases). This CDR3 contains 12 residues. The germline V and J ends were trimmed by 8 bases and 10 bases, with 15 bases remaining between them. Germline CDR1 is LNHNV and CDR2 is YYDKDF (reference sequence). CDR3 sequence: CATGTLSAEQFF. In DNA, the CDR3 is TGTGCCACCGGCACACTTAGCGCCGAGCAGTTCTTC.

About this clonotype: A read error is possible here, since a much larger clone lies one base away. The CDR3 region is CASSPGEIYEQYF. The CDR3 nucleotides are TGCGCCAGCAGCCCGGGGGAGATCTACGAGCAGTACTTC. V is TRBV5-1 and J is TRBJ2-7; possible D gene TRBD2, 6 bases. The length of the CDR3 is 13 residues. Germline V lookup: CDR1 SGHRS, CDR2 YFSETQ. The V end was cut by 4 bases, the J end by 3 bases, with 11 bases between.

The CDR3 loop is CASSYPTRGELFF. The CDR3 nucleotides are TGTGCCAGCAGCTACCCGACACGCGGGGAGCTGTTTTTT. The chain uses TRBV5-6 and TRBJ2-2; D unresolved. V was trimmed by 3 bases and J by 7 bases, leaving 10 bases between them. This CDR3 is built from 13 residues. Germline CDR1 SGHDT, CDR2 YYEEEE.

The chain joins TRBV5-3 to TRBJ1-1, with D unresolved. TRBV5-3 is designated an ORF whose function remains uncertain. The CDR3 contains 13 residues. V gave up 8 bases and J gave up 1 base, with 12 bases separating them. The CDR3 DNA reads as TGTGCCAGCACCACCATGGGGAACACTGAAGCTTTCTTT. Translated: CASTTMGNTEAFF.

This clonotype has a single count. This chain uses TRBV19 with TRBJ2-7, with D hard to call. Germline CDR1 is LNHDA and CDR2 is SQIVND (reference sequence). V lost 4 bases and J lost 6, with 13 bases in between. The CDR3 has 13 residues. CDR3 sequence reads: CASSSIADLEQYF. CDR3 DNA sequence: TGTGCCAGTAGTAGCATCGCCGACCTCGAGCAGTACTTC. Together with reference TRBV19 and TRBJ2-7, the CDR3 gives the full variable domain: DGGITQSPKYLFRKEGQNVTLSCEQNLNHDAMYWYRQDPGQGLRLIYYSQIVNDFQKGDIAEGYSVSREKKESFPLTVTSAQKNPTAFYLCASSSIADLEQYFGPGTRLTVT.

Details on this clonotype: This sequence may be a read error, since a much larger clone differs from it by one base. The chain combines TRBV28 with TRBJ2-7; possibly TRBD1 for D (5 bases). This CDR3 region has 13 residues. Germline CDR1 and CDR2: MDHEN and SYDVKM. The CDR3 nucleotides are TGTGCCAGCAGTTTGGGGCAGGCCTACGTGCAGTACTTC. Translating it yields CASSLGQAYVQYF. The whole variable domain, remainder taken from reference TRBV28 and TRBJ2-7, is DVKVTQSSRYLVKRTGEKVFLECVQDMDHENMFWYRQDPGLGLRLIYFSYDVKMKEKGDIPEGYSVSREKKERFSLILESASTNQTSMYLCASSLGQAYVQYFGPGTRLTVT.

Regarding this clonotype: A much bigger clone sits one base away, suggesting this may be a read error. J is TRBJ2-7 and V is TRBV20-1, with D perhaps matching TRBD1 (5 bases). Germline CDR1 is DFQATT and CDR2 is SNEGSKA (reference sequence). The CDR3 totals 12 residues. In DNA, the CDR3 is TGCAGTGCACAGACAGTCCCCTACAAGCAGTACTTC. It codes for CSAQTVPYKQYF.

The chain has TRBV10-3 and TRBJ2-7, with 8 bases aligning to TRBD2. This CDR3 is built from 13 residues. The J segment lost 1 base and the V segment lost 9 bases, leaving 5 bases of the junction unmatched. Germline CDR1 and CDR2: ENHRY and SYGVKD. The CDR3 is CAIRLAQSYEQYF. As DNA, the CDR3 is TGTGCCATAAGACTAGCGCAATCCTACGAGCAGTACTTC.

This clonotype occurred a few times. This rearrangement joins TRBV19 to TRBJ2-7; TRBD1 is a possible D gene (6 bases). Germline V lookup: CDR1 LNHDA, CDR2 SQIVND (reference sequence). This CDR3 is built from 12 residues. Trimming left V 5 bases short and J 5 bases short, with 10 bases between. CDR3 region: CASSPGQHEQYF. Written as DNA, the CDR3 is TGTGCCAGTAGTCCAGGACAGCACGAGCAGTACTTC.

This sequence joins TRBV4-1 and TRBJ2-1; the D is unclear. Germline CDR1 and CDR2: MGHRA and YSYEKL. Trimming pared 3 bases from V and 7 bases from J, leaving 13 bases between. The CDR3 is 14 amino acids. Here the CDR3 DNA reads TGCGCCAGCAGCCAGTCGGAGTCCCATAATGAGCAGTTCTTC. It is translated as CASSQSESHNEQFF.

In this sample, this clonotype turned up many times. The chain couples TRBV4-2 to TRBJ2-7; no reliable D call. Trimming removed 1 base at V and 7 bases at J, with 8 bases between. The CDR3 is made up of 12 amino acids. Germline-derived CDR1 and CDR2 are LGHNA and YNFKEQ. CDR3 protein: CASSQAVGEQYF. The CDR3 DNA follows: TGTGCCAGCAGCCAAGCCGTTGGAGAGCAGTACTTC.

Concerning this clonotype: A much larger clonotype is one base distant, so this may be a read error. The J gene is TRBJ2-7, the V gene TRBV7-2, with D unclear. The CDR3 has 14 residues. Germline CDR1 reads SGHTA; CDR2 reads FQGNSA. Trimming shortened V by 2 bases and J by 3 bases, and 11 bases separated the two germline ends. The DNA of the CDR3 is TGTGCCAGCAGCTTATTCGAGGTCAGCTACGAGCAGTACTTC. It specifies CASSLFEVSYEQYF.

Only a few counts were recorded for this clonotype. CDR3 protein: CASRQFLGGQPQHF. The DNA for the CDR3 is TGTGCCAGCAGGCAATTTTTGGGGGGCCAGCCCCAGCATTTT. This chain joins TRBV6-2 or TRBV6-3 and TRBJ1-5; a possible D gene is TRBD1 (6 bases). The length of the CDR3 is 14 residues. Trimming removed 6 bases from V and 7 bases from J, with 16 bases in between. Germline CDR1 MNHEY, CDR2 SVGEGT.

The genes are TRBV4-1 and TRBJ2-3, with D unclear. The V gene lost 0 bases and the J gene lost 6 bases, with 13 bases spanning the gap. The CDR3 runs 15 residues. The V gene's germline CDR1 is MGHRA and CDR2 YSYEKL. The CDR3 loop is CASSQDVVVRDTQYF. The CDR3 nucleotides are TGCGCCAGCAGCCAAGACGTGGTCGTAAGGGATACGCAGTATTTT.

As concerns this clonotype: Being one base from a much bigger clone, this may be a read error. This chain links TRBV25-1 with TRBJ2-1; D uncertain. V lost 3 bases and J lost 8, with 8 bases in between. Per the germline V gene, CDR1 is MGHDK and CDR2 is SYGVNS. The CDR3 sequence is 12 residues long. The CDR3 bases are TGTGCCAGCAGTGATAAGGCGTATGAGCAGTTCTTC. Protein: CASSDKAYEQFF.

This clonotype was observed a single time. J is TRBJ1-2 and V is TRBV3-1, with a possible D match to TRBD1 (6 bases). V lost 0 bases and J lost 3, with 11 bases in between. Per the germline V gene, CDR1 is LGHDT and CDR2 is YNNKEL (reference sequence). The CDR3 contains 15 residues. The CDR3 is CASSQDEAGDYGYTF. CDR3 bases: TGTGCCAGCAGCCAAGATGAAGCAGGGGACTATGGCTACACCTTC.

The chain is built from TRBV5-1 and TRBJ1-2; 9 bases are shared with TRBD1. This CDR3 is 14 amino acids long. From germline, CDR1 is SGHRS and CDR2 YFSETQ. Trimming cost V 2 bases and J 8 bases; bases outside gene matches: 7. The CDR3 DNA reads as TGCGCCAGCAGCTTTCAACAGGGGGCGCACGGCTACACCTTC. It codes for CASSFQQGAHGYTF. The full variable domain, completed using reference TRBV5-1 and TRBJ1-2, is KAGVTQTPRYLIKTRGQQVTLSCSPISGHRSVSWYQQTPGQGLQFLFEYFSETQRNKGNFPGRFSGRQFSNSRSEMNVSTLELGDSALYLCASSFQQGAHGYTFGSGTRLTVV.

This chain joins TRBV12-3 or TRBV12-4 and TRBJ2-5; D is uncertain. Between the trimmed V and J ends, which lost 3 bases and 10 bases, there was a span of 12 bases. The CDR3 loop spans 12 amino acids. CDR3 in amino acids: CASSFFGDGQYF. The CDR3 nucleotides are TGTGCCAGCAGTTTCTTCGGCGACGGCCAGTACTTC.

This clonotype was seen only a few times. The chain carries TRBV28 and TRBJ2-7, with TRBD2 matching over 10 bases. Germline values: CDR1 MDHEN, CDR2 SYDVKM. The CDR3 is made up of 14 amino acids. With 4 bases clipped from V and 7 bases from J, the junction kept 7 bases outside the gene matches. CDR3 residues: CASSSGLADGEQYF. CDR3 bases: TGTGCCAGCAGTTCCGGACTAGCGGATGGAGAGCAGTACTTC. The variable domain in full, with the rest retrieved from reference TRBV28 and TRBJ2-7, is DVKVTQSSRYLVKRTGEKVFLECVQDMDHENMFWYRQDPGLGLRLIYFSYDVKMKEKGDIPEGYSVSREKKERFSLILESASTNQTSMYLCASSSGLADGEQYFGPGTRLTVT.

Only a few counts were recorded for this clonotype. The CDR3 DNA sequence: TGTGCCACCAGCAGAGCGTCTCTGGTAGCCAAAAACATTCAGTACTTC. Translated, it gives CATSRASLVAKNIQYF. The rearrangement uses TRBV15 and TRBJ2-4; D remains ambiguous. This CDR3 is 16 amino acids long. Germline V CDR1 and CDR2: LNHNV, YYDKDF (reference sequence). Trimming pared 1 base from V and 0 bases from J, leaving 10 bases between. The full variable domain, rest sourced from reference TRBV15 and TRBJ2-4, is DAMVIQNPRYQVTQFGKPVTLSCSQTLNHNVMYWYQQKSSQAPKLLFHYYDKDFNNEADTPDNFQSRRPNTSFCFLDIRSPGLGDTAMYLCATSRASLVAKNIQYFGAGTRLSVL.

This clonotype was seen more than once but under ten times. The chain carries TRBV20-1 and TRBJ2-7; D not resolved. This CDR3 has 13 amino acids. The germline V gene encodes CDR1 DFQATT and CDR2 SNEGSKA (reference sequence). Trimming stripped 6 bases from V and 4 bases from J, with 16 bases between. The CDR3 region has the DNA TGCAGTGCCGGTGAGTCCAGCCCATACGAGCAGTACTTC. Translated: CSAGESSPYEQYF.

This clonotype was recorded at least ten times. The CDR3 region is CASSYSGRAEQFF. CDR3 nucleotides: TGTGCCAGCAGTTACTCGGGAAGGGCCGAGCAGTTCTTC. The chain joins TRBV6-5 to TRBJ2-1; D gene unclear. Germline V gene data show CDR1 as MNHEY and CDR2 as SVGAGI. V was pared by 0 bases and J by 10 bases, with 10 bases between. The CDR3 is 13 amino acids.

Remarks on this clonotype: The junction departs from germline at one end; a sequencing error may be responsible. The chain is built from TRBV5-6 and TRBJ1-5; weak D call: TRBD1 (6 bases). The CDR3 loop spans 13 amino acids. The germline V gene has CDR1 SGHDT and CDR2 YYEEEE. For the CDR3, the DNA is TGTGCCGGCAGCCCTGGAGGGGGTCAGCCCCAGCATTTT. Protein product: CAGSPGGGQPQHF.